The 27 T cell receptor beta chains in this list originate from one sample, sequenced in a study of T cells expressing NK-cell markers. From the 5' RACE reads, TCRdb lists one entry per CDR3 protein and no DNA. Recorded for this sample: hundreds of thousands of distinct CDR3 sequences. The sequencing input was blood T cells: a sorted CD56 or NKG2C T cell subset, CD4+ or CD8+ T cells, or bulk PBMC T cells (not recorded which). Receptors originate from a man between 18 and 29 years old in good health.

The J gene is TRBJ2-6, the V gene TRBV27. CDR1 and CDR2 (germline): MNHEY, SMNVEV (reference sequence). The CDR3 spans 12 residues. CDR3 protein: CATLSGANVLTF. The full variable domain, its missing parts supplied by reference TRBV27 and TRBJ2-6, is EAQVTQNPRYLITVTGKKLTVTCSQNMNHEYMSWYRQDPGLGLRQIYYSMNVEVTDKGDVPEGYKVSRKEKRNFPLILESPSPNQTSLYFCATLSGANVLTFGAGSRLTVL.

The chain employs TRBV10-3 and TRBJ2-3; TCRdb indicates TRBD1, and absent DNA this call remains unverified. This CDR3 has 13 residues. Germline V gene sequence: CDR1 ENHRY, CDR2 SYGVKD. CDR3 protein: CAISIQGKDTQYF.

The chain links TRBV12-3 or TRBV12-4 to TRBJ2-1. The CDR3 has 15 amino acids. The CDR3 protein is CASSLSTDQLGEQFF.

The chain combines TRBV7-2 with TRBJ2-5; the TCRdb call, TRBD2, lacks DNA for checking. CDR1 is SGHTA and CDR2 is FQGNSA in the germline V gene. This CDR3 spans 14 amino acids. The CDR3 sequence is CASSFGSLNGAQYF.

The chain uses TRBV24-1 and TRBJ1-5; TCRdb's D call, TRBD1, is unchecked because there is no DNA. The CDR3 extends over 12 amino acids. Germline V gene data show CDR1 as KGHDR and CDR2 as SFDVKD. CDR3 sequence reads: CATSEGGEPQHF.

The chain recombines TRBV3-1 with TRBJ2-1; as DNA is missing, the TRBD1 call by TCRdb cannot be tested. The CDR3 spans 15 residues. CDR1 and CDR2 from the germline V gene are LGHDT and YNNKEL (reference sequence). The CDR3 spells CASRAGKNIYNEQFF.

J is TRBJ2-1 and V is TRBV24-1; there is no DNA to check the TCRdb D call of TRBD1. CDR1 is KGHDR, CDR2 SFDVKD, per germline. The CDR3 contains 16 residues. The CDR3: CATSDPGTPSYNEQFF.

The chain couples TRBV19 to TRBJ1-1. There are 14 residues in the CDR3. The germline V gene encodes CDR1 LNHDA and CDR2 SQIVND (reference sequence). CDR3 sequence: CASMGHGGGTEAFF.

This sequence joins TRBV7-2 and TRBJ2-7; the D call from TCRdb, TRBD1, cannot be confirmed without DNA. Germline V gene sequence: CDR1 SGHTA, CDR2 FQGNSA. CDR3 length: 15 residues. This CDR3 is CASSLYRRATYEQYF. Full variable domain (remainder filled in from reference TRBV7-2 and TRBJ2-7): GAGVSQSPSNKVTEKGKDVELRCDPISGHTALYWYRQSLGQGLEFLIYFQGNSAPDKSGLPSDRFSAERTGGSVSTLTIQRTQQEDSAVYLCASSLYRRATYEQYFGPGTRLTVT.

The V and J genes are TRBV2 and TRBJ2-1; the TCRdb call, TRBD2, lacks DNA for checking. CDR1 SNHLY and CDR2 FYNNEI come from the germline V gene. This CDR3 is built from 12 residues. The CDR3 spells CASRPGLREQFF.

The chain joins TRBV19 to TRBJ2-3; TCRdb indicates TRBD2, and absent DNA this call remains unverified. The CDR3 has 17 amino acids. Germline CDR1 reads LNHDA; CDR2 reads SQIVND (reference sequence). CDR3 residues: CASSPGRTSGSSDTQYF.

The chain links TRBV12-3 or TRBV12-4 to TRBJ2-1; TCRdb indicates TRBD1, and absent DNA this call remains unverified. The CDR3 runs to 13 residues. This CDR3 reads CASSPLRSNEQFF.

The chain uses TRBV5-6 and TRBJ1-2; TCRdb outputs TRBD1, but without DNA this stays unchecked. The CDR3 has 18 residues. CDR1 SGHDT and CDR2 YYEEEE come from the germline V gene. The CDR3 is CASSVSEPDRGLLYGYTF.

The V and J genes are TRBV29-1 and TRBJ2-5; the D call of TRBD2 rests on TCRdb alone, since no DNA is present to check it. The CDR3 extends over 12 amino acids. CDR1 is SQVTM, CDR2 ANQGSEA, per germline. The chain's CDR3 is CSVELAQETQYF.

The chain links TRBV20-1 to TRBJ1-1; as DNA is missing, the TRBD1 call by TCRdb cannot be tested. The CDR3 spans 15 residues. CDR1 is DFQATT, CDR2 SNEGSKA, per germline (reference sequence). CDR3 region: CSASPRGRVNTEAFF.

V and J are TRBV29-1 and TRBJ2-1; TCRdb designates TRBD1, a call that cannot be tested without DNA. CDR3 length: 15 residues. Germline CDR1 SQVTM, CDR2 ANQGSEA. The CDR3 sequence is CSVEGGQGIHNEQFF.

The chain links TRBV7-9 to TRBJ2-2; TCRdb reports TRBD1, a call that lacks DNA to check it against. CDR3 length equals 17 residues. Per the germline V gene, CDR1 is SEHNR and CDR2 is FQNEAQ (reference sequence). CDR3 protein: CASSPRDRGPHTGELFF.

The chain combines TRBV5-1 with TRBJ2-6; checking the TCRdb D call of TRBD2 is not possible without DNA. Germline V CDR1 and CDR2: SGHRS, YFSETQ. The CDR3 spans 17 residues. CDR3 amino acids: CASSLAGDFSGANVLTF.

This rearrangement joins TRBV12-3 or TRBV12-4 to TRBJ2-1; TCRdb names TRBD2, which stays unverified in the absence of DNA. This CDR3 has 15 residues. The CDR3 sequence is CASNLGVAENNEQFF.

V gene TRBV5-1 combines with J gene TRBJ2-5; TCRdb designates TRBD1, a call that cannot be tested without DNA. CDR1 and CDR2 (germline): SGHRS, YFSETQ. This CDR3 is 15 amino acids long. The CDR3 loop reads CASSLGPGRQETQYF.

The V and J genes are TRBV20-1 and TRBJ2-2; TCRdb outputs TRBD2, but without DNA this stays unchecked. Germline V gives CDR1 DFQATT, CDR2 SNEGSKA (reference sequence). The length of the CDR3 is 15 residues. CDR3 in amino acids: CSARERELSTGELFF.

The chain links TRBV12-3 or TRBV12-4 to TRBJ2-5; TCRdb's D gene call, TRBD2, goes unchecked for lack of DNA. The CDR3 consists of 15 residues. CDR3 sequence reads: CASSLPLAGAETQYF.

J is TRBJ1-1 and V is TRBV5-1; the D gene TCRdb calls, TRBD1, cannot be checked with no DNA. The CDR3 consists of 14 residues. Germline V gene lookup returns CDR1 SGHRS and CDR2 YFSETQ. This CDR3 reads CASRLLTENTEAFF.

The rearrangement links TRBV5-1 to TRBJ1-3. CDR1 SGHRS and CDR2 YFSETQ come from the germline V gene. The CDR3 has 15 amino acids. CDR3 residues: CASSTDGSSGNTIYF.

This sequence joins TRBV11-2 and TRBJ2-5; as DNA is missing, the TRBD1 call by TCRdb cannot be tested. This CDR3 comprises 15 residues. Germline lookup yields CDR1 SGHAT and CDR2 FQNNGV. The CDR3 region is CASSLAPERQETQYF.

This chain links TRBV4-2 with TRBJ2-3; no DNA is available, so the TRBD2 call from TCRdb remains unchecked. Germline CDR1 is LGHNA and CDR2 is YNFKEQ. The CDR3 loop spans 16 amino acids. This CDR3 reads CASSQDRAGYTDTQYF.

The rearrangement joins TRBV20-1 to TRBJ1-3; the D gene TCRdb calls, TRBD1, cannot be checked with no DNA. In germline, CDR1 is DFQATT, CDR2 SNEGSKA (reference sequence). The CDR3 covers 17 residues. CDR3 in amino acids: CSARATGTGASGNTIYF.